One sample yielded the 4 T cell receptor beta chains listed below, sequenced in a study of cytomegalovirus exposure and HLA in healthy donors. TCRdb keeps only in-frame clones here, not all; method: immunoSEQ multiplex PCR. The table shows 250,000 or so clones, with roughly 90% occurring only once. Sequencing used PBMCs. The receptors originated from a woman between 18 and 29 years old in good health and CMV-seronegative.

V and J are TRBV10-1 and TRBJ2-1, with D maybe TRBD2 (6 bases). The CDR3 length is 14 residues. V was shortened by 4 bases and J by 7 bases, with 14 bases between the two germline ends. The germline CDR1 and CDR2 sequences are WNHNN and SYGVQD (reference sequence). The CDR3 protein is CASSGRTTPNEQFF. The CDR3 DNA reads TGCGCCAGCAGTGGGCGGACTACACCAAATGAGCAGTTCTTC.

The count of this clone is one. CDR3 bases: TGCGCCAGCAGCCAAGAACGGGCAGGGTATATTCTCACTGAAGCTTTCTTT. It specifies CASSQERAGYILTEAFF. V usage is TRBV4-1 and J usage is TRBJ1-1, with a possible D match to TRBD1 (5 bases). CDR3 length: 17 amino acids. Trimming shortened V by 0 bases and J by 4 bases, and 18 bases separated the two germline ends. CDR1 is MGHRA, CDR2 YSYEKL, per germline.

This chain links TRBV6-4 with TRBJ1-1; possible D gene TRBD1, 5 bases. CDR1 MRHNA and CDR2 SNTAGT come from the germline V gene. V lost 5 bases, J lost 0 bases, and 16 bases lay in between. The CDR3 has 16 amino acids. CDR3 sequence (DNA): TGTGCCAGCAGTAAGGAGGGGACGGGGGTGAACACTGAAGCTTTCTTT. Its protein is CASSKEGTGVNTEAFF.

The genes are TRBV2 and TRBJ2-2; 9 bases are shared with TRBD2. Germline loops: CDR1 SNHLY, CDR2 FYNNEI. CDR3 length: 15 amino acids. V gave up 8 bases and J gave up 2 bases; unmatched junction bases: 6. CDR3 sequence (DNA): TGTGCCAGCTGGAGCGGGGGGAGTAACACCGGGGAGCTGTTTTTT. It codes for CASWSGGSNTGELFF. Full variable domain (missing parts from reference TRBV2 and TRBJ2-2): EPEVTQTPSHQVTQMGQEVILRCVPISNHLYFYWYRQILGQKVEFLVSFYNNEISEKSEIFDDQFSVERPDGSNFTLKIRSTKLEDSAMYFCASWSGGSNTGELFFGEGSRLTVL.